The 17 T cell receptor beta chains below were found in one sample sequenced in a study of blood T cell repertoires in COVID-19. The assay was immunoSEQ multiplex PCR, and TCRdb's table has in-frame clones only and misses some. The sample consists of 450,000 or so clones, 90% of them appearing once. The sequenced material came from PBMCs or T cells enriched from blood (not recorded which). These receptors were collected from a man in his late teens or twenties who had recovered from COVID-19.

The V call is TRBV9, the J call TRBJ2-5, with TRBD1 identical over 7 bases. This CDR3 is 14 amino acids long. Losses at the gene ends were 4 bases for V and 3 bases for J; bases not matched to a gene: 6. Germline CDR1 and CDR2: SGDLS and YYNGEE. The CDR3 reads CASSSGTAKETQYF. For the CDR3, the DNA is TGTGCCAGCAGCTCCGGGACAGCGAAAGAGACCCAGTACTTC.

The J gene is TRBJ2-7, the V gene TRBV10-3; TRBD1 matches 7 bases. Losses at the gene ends were 6 bases for V and 2 bases for J; bases not matched to a gene: 10. The V gene's germline CDR1 is ENHRY and CDR2 SYGVKD. CDR3 length equals 15 residues. The CDR3 sequence is CAIREQGLGTYEQYF. CDR3 in DNA: TGTGCCATCAGGGAACAGGGGTTGGGCACCTACGAGCAGTACTTC.

The chain joins TRBV6-5 to TRBJ1-1, with a weak D call TRBD1 (5 bases). Germline CDR1 reads MNHEY; CDR2 reads SVGAGI. V was clipped by 6 bases and J by 6 bases, with 14 bases between them. The CDR3 contains 13 residues. The CDR3 bases are TGTGCCAGCAGCCGCACTACCAGGGCTGAAGCTTTCTTT. This sequence encodes CASSRTTRAEAFF.

The rearrangement links TRBV10-3 to TRBJ1-4; D gene unclear. Trimming removed 6 bases at V and 3 bases at J, with 8 bases between. Germline lookup yields CDR1 ENHRY and CDR2 SYGVKD. The CDR3 extends over 13 amino acids. CDR3 sequence (DNA): TGTGCCATCAGGGGCCTGGCTAATGAAAAACTGTTTTTT. It codes for CAIRGLANEKLFF.

The chain links TRBV13 to TRBJ1-1; tentatively, D is TRBD1 (5 bases). Germline values: CDR1 PRHDT, CDR2 FYEKMQ (reference sequence). This CDR3 spans 15 amino acids. V lost 2 bases and J lost 0, with 10 bases in between. The DNA of the CDR3 is TGTGCCAGCAGCTTACGCCGACAGATGAACACTGAAGCTTTCTTT. Protein product: CASSLRRQMNTEAFF.

The chain carries TRBV3-1 (or the pseudogene TRBV3-2) and TRBJ1-1; the match to TRBD1 covers 9 bases. The CDR3 runs to 15 residues. V shed 4 bases, J shed 10 bases, and the junction held 13 bases outside the gene matches. Germline CDR1 LGHDT, CDR2 YNNKEL (reference sequence). This CDR3 is CASSPGQGSSLRAFF. Written as DNA, the CDR3 is TGTGCCAGCAGCCCAGGACAGGGGAGCTCCCTTCGAGCTTTCTTT.

The V call is TRBV5-1, the J call TRBJ2-7; 10 bases match TRBD2. The CDR3 spans 15 residues. CDR1 and CDR2 (germline): SGHRS, YFSETQ. Trimming took 4 bases from V and 2 from J; bases not matched to a gene: 6. The CDR3 here is CASSPRTSGAYEQYF. CDR3 sequence (DNA): TGCGCCAGCAGCCCTAGGACTAGCGGTGCCTACGAGCAGTACTTC. The variable domain in full, with the rest retrieved from reference TRBV5-1 and TRBJ2-7, is KAGVTQTPRYLIKTRGQQVTLSCSPISGHRSVSWYQQTPGQGLQFLFEYFSETQRNKGNFPGRFSGRQFSNSRSEMNVSTLELGDSALYLCASSPRTSGAYEQYFGPGTRLTVT.

V is TRBV15 and J is TRBJ1-6; 8 bases fit TRBD1. The J segment lost 6 bases and the V segment lost 4 bases, leaving 2 bases of the junction unmatched. CDR1 and CDR2 (germline): LNHNV, YYDKDF (reference sequence). The CDR3 spans 14 residues. This chain's CDR3 is CATSIQGANSPLHF. As DNA, the CDR3 is TGTGCCACCAGCATCCAGGGGGCTAATTCACCCCTCCACTTT.

V is TRBV5-6 and J is TRBJ1-6; TRBD1 matches 11 bases. Germline V lookup: CDR1 SGHDT, CDR2 YYEEEE. The CDR3 is made up of 14 amino acids. V dropped 3 bases and J dropped 10; count of bases not matched to a gene: 3. The CDR3 loop is CASSYGTGGSPLHF. DNA for the CDR3: TGTGCCAGCAGCTACGGGACAGGGGGATCACCCCTCCACTTT.

The chain combines TRBV6-2 or TRBV6-3 with TRBJ1-5; tentatively, D is TRBD1 (6 bases). The CDR3 length is 18 residues. CDR1 is MNHEY, CDR2 SVGEGT, per germline. Trimming shortened V by 2 bases and J by 5 bases, and 22 bases separated the two germline ends. In nucleotides, the CDR3 is TGTGCCAGCAGTTACCCCGGATATGGACAGCAGATGGATCAGCCCCAGCATTTT. It yields the protein CASSYPGYGQQMDQPQHF.

The rearrangement joins TRBV2 to TRBJ2-7, with 10 nucleotides matching TRBD1. CDR1 is SNHLY and CDR2 is FYNNEI in the germline V gene. V shed 3 bases and J 6 bases; nucleotides not matched to a gene: 5. The length of the CDR3 is 14 residues. This CDR3 reads CASSETGGNFEQYF. In DNA, the CDR3 is TGTGCCAGCAGTGAGACAGGGGGCAATTTCGAGCAGTACTTC.

Only one count was recorded for this clone. This sequence joins TRBV4-1 and TRBJ1-2; 9 positions match TRBD1. Germline values: CDR1 MGHRA, CDR2 YSYEKL. The CDR3 covers 14 residues. V was clipped by 5 bases and J by 6 bases; unmatched bases: 7. Here the CDR3 reads CASSKWTGENGYTF. The CDR3 nucleotides read TGCGCCAGCAGCAAATGGACAGGGGAGAATGGCTACACCTTC.

This rearrangement joins TRBV4-1 to TRBJ2-7, with a possible D match to TRBD2 (5 bases). The CDR3 runs 13 residues. From germline, CDR1 is MGHRA and CDR2 YSYEKL. The ends were cut back, 5 bases at V and 4 bases at J, with 12 bases in the middle. The CDR3: CASSYRGDYEQYF. The CDR3 nucleotides read TGCGCCAGCAGCTATCGGGGAGATTACGAGCAGTACTTC.

The CDR3 DNA follows: TGTGCCAGCAGCTCTATGAACTATGGCTACACCTTC. It specifies CASSSMNYGYTF. The V gene is TRBV9, the J gene TRBJ1-2; D is unresolved. The germline CDR1 and CDR2 sequences are SGDLS and YYNGEE. The V gene lost 4 bases and the J gene lost 2 bases, with 6 bases spanning the gap. The CDR3 has 12 residues.

The rearrangement joins TRBV18 to TRBJ1-2; 10 positions match TRBD1. V was clipped by 6 bases and J by 5 bases; unmatched bases: 9. Germline assignment: CDR1 KGHSH and CDR2 LQKENI. CDR3 length equals 15 residues. CDR3 sequence reads: CASSSGTGELYGYTF. The CDR3 DNA reads TGTGCCAGCTCGTCCGGGACAGGGGAATTGTATGGCTACACCTTC.

The V call is TRBV7-9, the J call TRBJ1-1; D not resolved. The CDR3 loop spans 11 amino acids. V was trimmed by 5 bases and J by 7 bases, leaving 8 bases between them. Germline V CDR1 and CDR2: SEHNR, FQNEAQ (reference sequence). CDR3 region: CASSPPYEAFF. The CDR3 bases are TGTGCCAGCAGCCCACCCTATGAAGCTTTCTTT. The full variable domain, in which reference TRBV7-9 and TRBJ1-1 provide the parts outside the CDR3, is DTGVSQNPRHKITKRGQNVTFRCDPISEHNRLYWYRQTLGQGPEFLTYFQNEAQLEKSRLLSDRFSAERPKGSFSTLEIQRTEQGDSAMYLCASSPPYEAFFGQGTRLTVV.

Only one count was recorded for this clone. J is TRBJ2-7 and V is TRBV19; D is perhaps TRBD1 (5 bases). The V gene lost 5 bases and the J gene lost 6 bases, with 20 bases spanning the gap. CDR1 is LNHDA, CDR2 SQIVND, per germline (reference sequence). CDR3 length: 15 residues. DNA of the CDR3: TGTGCCAGTAGTTCCCGGACCGGCAGGGCTGGCGAGCAGTACTTC. Its protein product is CASSSRTGRAGEQYF. The entire variable domain, with the rest obtained from reference TRBV19 and TRBJ2-7, is as follows: DGGITQSPKYLFRKEGQNVTLSCEQNLNHDAMYWYRQDPGQGLRLIYYSQIVNDFQKGDIAEGYSVSREKKESFPLTVTSAQKNPTAFYLCASSSRTGRAGEQYFGPGTRLTVT.